A single sample gave rise to the 17 T cell receptor beta chains below, sequenced in a study of follicular helper T cells after annual influenza vaccination. Described time point: 2014-2015 season, 7 days after vaccination. Measured with immunoSEQ multiplex PCR; TCRdb has only the in-frame clones, and not every one. The sample lists about 700 clones, around 83% occurring once. Sample: CXCR5+ CD38+ circulating T follicular helper cells from blood, taken 7 days after influenza vaccination. Subset reported: circulating Tfh, non-naive CD4+CXCR5+PD-1+ (ICOS+CD38+ or ICOS-CD38-). Source of these receptors: an adult who received the influenza vaccine.

This clone turned up a few times. The chain recombines TRBV5-1 with TRBJ1-6, with 8 bases lining up with TRBD1. The trim removed 4 bases at V and 8 bases at J, leaving 5 bases unmatched. The CDR3 is 14 residues long. CDR1 and CDR2 (germline): SGHRS, YFSETQ. As DNA, the CDR3 is TGCGCCAGCAGCCAGGACAGGGACGATTCACCCCTCCACTTT. Protein sequence: CASSQDRDDSPLHF.

This chain links TRBV7-8 with TRBJ2-3; unclear D gene. The germline CDR1 and CDR2 sequences are SGHVS and FQNEAQ. V was pared by 1 base and J by 1 base, with 15 bases between. CDR3 length: 17 amino acids. CDR3 in DNA: TGTGCCAGCAGCTTAGGTTTCCGGCGCGGTCGCACAGATACGCAGTATTTT. It translates to CASSLGFRRGRTDTQYF.

V gene TRBV7-9 combines with J gene TRBJ2-1; D possibly corresponds to TRBD2 (6 bases). The V and J ends lost 4 bases and 6 bases respectively, with 10 bases between them. The CDR3 covers 13 residues. Germline CDR1 reads SEHNR; CDR2 reads FQNEAQ (reference sequence). The CDR3 nucleotides read TGTGCCAGCAGCTACACCGGGGGCAATGAGCAGTTCTTC. The encoded protein is CASSYTGGNEQFF.

The genes are TRBV7-6 and TRBJ2-2; D may be TRBD2 (5 bases). The germline gives CDR1 SGHVS, CDR2 FNYEAQ. Trimming removed 3 bases at V and 3 bases at J, with 8 bases between. The CDR3 runs 14 residues. This chain's CDR3 is CASSFAADTGELFF. The DNA of the CDR3 is TGTGCCAGCAGCTTTGCAGCGGACACCGGGGAGCTGTTTTTT.

The chain links TRBV5-1 to TRBJ2-4; TRBD1 agrees at 9 bases. Germline CDR1 and CDR2: SGHRS and YFSETQ. CDR3 size: 14 residues. V trimming: 2 bases; J trimming: 7 bases; junction bases outside the gene matches: 4. The DNA of the CDR3 is TGCGCCAGCAGCTTACAGGGGGCGAGTAACATTCAGTACTTC. Encoded protein: CASSLQGASNIQYF.

The DNA for the CDR3 is TGTGCCAGCAGCCCGCCCGGGGCGCGGGGGGCCCTCGAGACCCAGTACTTC. This codes for CASSPPGARGALETQYF. This sequence joins TRBV7-2 and TRBJ2-5; 8 bases match TRBD2. V was pared by 5 bases and J by 5 bases, with 16 bases of the junction left unmatched. From germline, CDR1 is SGHTA and CDR2 FQGNSA. CDR3 size: 17 residues. Full variable domain (outside the CDR3, taken from reference TRBV7-2 and TRBJ2-5): GAGVSQSPSNKVTEKGKDVELRCDPISGHTALYWYRQSLGQGLEFLIYFQGNSAPDKSGLPSDRFSAERTGGSVSTLTIQRTQQEDSAVYLCASSPPGARGALETQYFGPGTRLLVL.

The chain recombines TRBV2 with TRBJ2-1, with D unresolved. V was cut by 6 bases and J by 1 base, with 13 bases left in between. Germline values: CDR1 SNHLY, CDR2 FYNNEI. The CDR3 loop spans 15 amino acids. CDR3 in amino acids: CASSGGPLSYNEQFF. The CDR3 DNA reads as TGTGCCAGCAGCGGTGGCCCTTTGTCCTACAATGAGCAGTTCTTC. Full variable domain (missing parts from reference TRBV2 and TRBJ2-1): EPEVTQTPSHQVTQMGQEVILRCVPISNHLYFYWYRQILGQKVEFLVSFYNNEISEKSEIFDDQFSVERPDGSNFTLKIRSTKLEDSAMYFCASSGGPLSYNEQFFGPGTRLTVL.

As DNA, the CDR3 is TGTGCCTGGAGTGAATTCACGGGGGCGGCCAATCAGCCCCAGCATTTT. Translating it yields CAWSEFTGAANQPQHF. The V and J genes are TRBV30 and TRBJ1-5; the D gene is possibly TRBD1 (6 bases). The CDR3 is made up of 16 amino acids. V shed 1 base and J shed 3 bases, with 16 bases lying between them. The V gene's germline CDR1 is GTSNPN and CDR2 SVGIG (reference sequence).

The J gene is TRBJ2-3, the V gene TRBV4-3; a weak D match, TRBD2 (6 bases). Looked up from germline, CDR1 is LGHNA and CDR2 is YSLEER. This CDR3 spans 14 amino acids. The V end was cut by 4 bases, the J end by 5 bases, with 13 bases between. DNA of the CDR3: TGCGCCAGCAGCCCTAAGCCCGGGGGAGATACGCAGTATTTT. It specifies CASSPKPGGDTQYF.

The rearrangement joins TRBV10-3 to TRBJ2-3; D unclear. The CDR3 sequence is 13 residues long. Germline V gene data show CDR1 as ENHRY and CDR2 as SYGVKD. The V gene lost 8 bases and the J gene lost 1 base, with 10 bases spanning the gap. The CDR3 sequence: CAIRSAGTDTQYF. The CDR3 DNA follows: TGTGCCATCCGGTCAGCAGGCACAGATACGCAGTATTTT.

The V gene is TRBV28, the J gene TRBJ2-1, with D tentatively TRBD2 (5 bases). Germline CDR1 is MDHEN and CDR2 is SYDVKM. The CDR3 runs to 12 residues. V was clipped by 7 bases and J by 5 bases, with 9 bases between them. The CDR3 region has the DNA TGTGCCAGCATAGGAGGCCACAATGAGCAGTTCTTC. Encoded protein: CASIGGHNEQFF. Using reference TRBV28 and TRBJ2-1 for the parts outside the CDR3, the full variable domain is DVKVTQSSRYLVKRTGEKVFLECVQDMDHENMFWYRQDPGLGLRLIYFSYDVKMKEKGDIPEGYSVSREKKERFSLILESASTNQTSMYLCASIGGHNEQFFGPGTRLTVL.

This clone was observed a handful of times. The V call is TRBV19, the J call TRBJ2-7, with D uncertain. The V gene's germline CDR1 is LNHDA and CDR2 SQIVND (reference sequence). V was cut by 7 bases and J by 3 bases, with 10 bases left in between. The CDR3 runs 12 residues. CDR3 nucleotide sequence: TGTGCCAGTATCGGTCAGAACTACGAGCAGTACTTC. It is translated as CASIGQNYEQYF.

There are a few counts of this clone. The chain carries TRBV27 and TRBJ1-4, with D possibly being TRBD1 (6 bases). V was pared by 1 base and J by 4 bases, with 10 bases between. This CDR3 has 15 residues. Per the germline V gene, CDR1 is MNHEY and CDR2 is SMNVEV (reference sequence). CDR3 sequence reads: CASSLLDSINEKLFF. The CDR3 DNA reads TGTGCCAGCAGTTTATTGGACAGTATTAATGAAAAACTGTTTTTT.

As to this clone: At one end the junction does not follow the germline gene, possibly because of a read error. This chain connects TRBV28 to TRBJ1-1; the D is unclear. The germline V gene has CDR1 MDHEN and CDR2 SYDVKM. The CDR3 loop spans 14 amino acids. CDR3 DNA sequence: TGTGCCAGTAGTTTTTGGGCGGGTAACACTGAAGCTTTCTTT. Its translation: CASSFWAGNTEAFF.

V usage is TRBV10-1 and J usage is TRBJ1-2, with 7 nucleotides matching TRBD1. Per germline, CDR1 WNHNN and CDR2 SYGVQD (reference sequence). This CDR3 is 13 amino acids long. Germline trimming cut 7 bases from V and 5 bases from J; bases unmatched to any gene: 7. The CDR3: CASNWGRGYGYTF. Here the CDR3 DNA reads TGCGCCAGCAATTGGGGCAGGGGGTATGGCTACACCTTC.

The chain is built from TRBV6-1 and TRBJ2-1, with TRBD2 identical over 10 bases. Looked up from germline, CDR1 is MNHNS and CDR2 is SASEGT. V gave up 2 bases and J gave up 8 bases; unmatched junction bases: 6. The CDR3 has 15 amino acids. The CDR3 loop is CASSETAGGPDEQFF. As DNA, the CDR3 is TGTGCCAGCAGTGAAACAGCGGGGGGGCCGGATGAGCAGTTCTTC.

The gene calls are TRBV29-1 and TRBJ2-5, with TRBD1 matching over 10 bases. Per germline, CDR1 SQVTM and CDR2 ANQGSEA. This CDR3 has 13 residues. Trimming removed 5 bases from V and 5 bases from J; junction bases left unmatched: 5. CDR3 sequence (DNA): TGCAGCGTTATGACAGGGGGCGGGGAGACCCAGTACTTC. Translation gives CSVMTGGGETQYF.